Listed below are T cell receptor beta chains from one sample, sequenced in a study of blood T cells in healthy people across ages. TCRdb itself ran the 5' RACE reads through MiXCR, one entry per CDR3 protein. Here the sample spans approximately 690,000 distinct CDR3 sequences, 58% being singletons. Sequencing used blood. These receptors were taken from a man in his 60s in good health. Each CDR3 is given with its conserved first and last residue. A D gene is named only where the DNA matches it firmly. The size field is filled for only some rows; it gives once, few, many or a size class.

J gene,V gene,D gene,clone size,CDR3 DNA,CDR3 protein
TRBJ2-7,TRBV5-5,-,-,TGTGCCAGCAGCTTGCAGAAGGGTCCTTTCTACGAGCAGTACTTC,CASSLQKGPFYEQYF
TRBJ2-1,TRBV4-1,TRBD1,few,TGCGCCAGCAGCCAAACCGGGACAGGGGGCTTAAATGAGCAGTTCTTC,CASSQTGTGGLNEQFF
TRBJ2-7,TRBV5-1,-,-,TGCGCCAGCAGCTTGGGACTGGGTCGGAACCAGTACTTC,CASSLGLGRNQYF
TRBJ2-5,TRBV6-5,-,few,TGTGCCAGCAGCCGCGGACGTGGCCAAGAGACCCAGTACTTC,CASSRGRGQETQYF
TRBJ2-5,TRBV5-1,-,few,TGCGCCAGCAGCTTGGCCACAGCGGAAGAGACCCAGTACTTC,CASSLATAEETQYF
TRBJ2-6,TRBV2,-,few,TGTGCCAGCAGTGAAGGTTCCTGGGCTGGGGCCAACGTCCTGACTTTC,CASSEGSWAGANVLTF
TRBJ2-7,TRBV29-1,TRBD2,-,TGCAGCGTCCGAGGTGGGACTAGCGGGATCTACGAGCAGTACTTT,CSVRGGTSGIYEQYF
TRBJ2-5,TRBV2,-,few,TGTGCCAGCAGTCAGGGACCGAGCGAGACCCAGTACTTC,CASSQGPSETQYF
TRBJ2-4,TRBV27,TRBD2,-,TGTGCCAGCAGTCGGACTAGCGGGGGGGCTATAGCCAAAAACATTCAGTACTTC,CASSRTSGGAIAKNIQYF
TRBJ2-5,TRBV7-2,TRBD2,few,TGTGCCAGCAGCCCAAGAGGACTAGCGGGGGGTATGCAGACCCAGTACTTC,CASSPRGLAGGMQTQYF
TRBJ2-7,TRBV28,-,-,TGTGCCAGCACCCTTCTCGCCGGTGTTAGCGGACGGGGCGAGCAGTACTTC,CASTLLAGVSGRGEQYF
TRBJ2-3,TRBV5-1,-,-,TGCGCCAGCAGCTTGCAAAGCGGCTCAGATACGCAGTATTTT,CASSLQSGSDTQYF
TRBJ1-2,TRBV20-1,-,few,TGCAGTGCTAGTGAGGGGGTTAAGGGCTACACCTTC,CSASEGVKGYTF
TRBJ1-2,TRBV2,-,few,TGTGCCAGCAGTGGCGTCAGGGAGAACTATGGCTACACCTTC,CASSGVRENYGYTF
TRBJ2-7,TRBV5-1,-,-,TGCGCCAGCAGCTTGGGGGCAGGGTTCCACGAGCAGTACTTC,CASSLGAGFHEQYF
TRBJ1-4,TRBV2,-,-,TGTGCCAGCACGATACTCCAAAAAGAAAAACTGTTTTTT,CASTILQKEKLFF
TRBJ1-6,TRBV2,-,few,TGTGCCGGAAGGCTTCCCCTGAATTCACCCCTCCACTTT,CAGRLPLNSPLHF
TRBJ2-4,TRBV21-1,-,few,TGTGCCAGCAGGCTCAAGGGGGACGGGGTGAACATTCAGTACTTC,CASRLKGDGVNIQYF
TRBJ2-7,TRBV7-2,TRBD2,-,TGTGCCAGCAGCTATGCCGAGACTAGCGCCTACGAGCAGTACTTC,CASSYAETSAYEQYF
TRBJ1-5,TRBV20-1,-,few,TGCAGTGCTAGTACTGGGGTGAACAATCAGCCCCAGCATTTT,CSASTGVNNQPQHF
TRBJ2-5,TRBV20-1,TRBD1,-,TGCAGTGCTAGAGATTGGACAGGGGGCCAAGAGACCCAGTACTTC,CSARDWTGGQETQYF
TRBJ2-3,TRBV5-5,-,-,TGTGCCAGCAGCCTCAACTCCCCCATAGGGTACCGCACAGATACGCAGTATTTT,CASSLNSPIGYRTDTQYF
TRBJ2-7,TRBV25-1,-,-,TGTGCCAGCAGTGAATGGGGCAGGGGTGGTTACGAGCAGTACTTC,CASSEWGRGGYEQYF
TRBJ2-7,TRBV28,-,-,TGTGCCAGCAGTCCCCCGGCAGACTACGAGCAGTACTTC,CASSPPADYEQYF
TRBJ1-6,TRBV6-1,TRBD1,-,TGTGCCAGCAGCCAAGGACAGGGGTGGGGTAATTCACCCCTCCACTTT,CASSQGQGWGNSPLHF
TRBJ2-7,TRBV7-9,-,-,TGTGCCAGCAGCTCGAGGAGGGGGCTCAGGGACAAGCAGTACTTC,CASSSRRGLRDKQYF
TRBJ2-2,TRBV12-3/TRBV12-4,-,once,TGTGCCAGCAGTTTGGGGATCGGGGAGCTGTTTTTT,CASSLGIGELFF
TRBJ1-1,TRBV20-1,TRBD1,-,TGCAGTGCTAGCGGTGACAGGGACGATCCGGAAGCTTTCTTT,CSASGDRDDPEAFF
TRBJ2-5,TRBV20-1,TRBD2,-,TGCAGTGCTAGAGCGGGGGGGTTCCAAGAGACCCAGTACTTC,CSARAGGFQETQYF
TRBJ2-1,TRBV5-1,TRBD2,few,TGCGCCAGCAGCTCGAGCGGGGGGGTCTACAATGAGCAGTTCTTC,CASSSSGGVYNEQFF
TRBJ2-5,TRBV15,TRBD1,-,TGTGCCGCCAGCAGAAACAGGGGGCTGGAGACCCAGTACTTC,CAASRNRGLETQYF
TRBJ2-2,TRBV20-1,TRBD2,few,TGCAGTGCTCCCGGACTAGCGGGGAACACCGGGGAGCTGTTTTTT,CSAPGLAGNTGELFF
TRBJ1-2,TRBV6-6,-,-,TGTGCCAGCAGTTCGCCCGACCTAGCGGGTGGCTACACCTTC,CASSSPDLAGGYTF
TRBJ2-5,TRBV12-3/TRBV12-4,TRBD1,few,TGTGCCAGCAGTCGACAGGGCTCTCACGAGACCCAGTACTTC,CASSRQGSHETQYF
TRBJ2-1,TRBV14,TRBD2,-,TGTGCCAGCAGGGGACTAGCGGGGGGATACAATGAGCAGTTCTTC,CASRGLAGGYNEQFF
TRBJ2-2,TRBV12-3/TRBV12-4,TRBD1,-,TGTGCCAGCAGTTTTGTAGGGGGCGATGCCGGGGAGCTGTTTTTT,CASSFVGGDAGELFF
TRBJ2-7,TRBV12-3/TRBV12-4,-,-,TGTGCCAGCAGTCCCGCGGGACACCGTTACTACGAGCAGTACTTC,CASSPAGHRYYEQYF
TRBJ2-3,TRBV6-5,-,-,TGTGCCAGCAGGGCCGGGACCTACAACACAGATACGCAGTATTTT,CASRAGTYNTDTQYF
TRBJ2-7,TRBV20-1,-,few,TGCAGTGCTAGAGGGCACCGACCCGGGAACGAGCAGTACTTC,CSARGHRPGNEQYF
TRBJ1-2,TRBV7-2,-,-,TGTGCCAGCAGCTCCGATGCAGGGACTAACTATGGCTACACCTTC,CASSSDAGTNYGYTF
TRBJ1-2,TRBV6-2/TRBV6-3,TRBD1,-,TGTGCCAGCAGATCCGACAGGGCACATGGCTACACCTTC,CASRSDRAHGYTF
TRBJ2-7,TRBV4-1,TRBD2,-,TGCGCCAGCAGCCAAGAGAAGGTGACTTTGGGACTAGCAACCTACGAGCAGTACTTC,CASSQEKVTLGLATYEQYF
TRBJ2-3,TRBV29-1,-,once,TGCAGCGTTGAGGGTATGTGGACCGCGGCACCAGATACGCAGTATTTT,CSVEGMWTAAPDTQYF
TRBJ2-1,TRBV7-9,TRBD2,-,TGTGCCAGCAGCTTAAGACTAGCTACGTCCTACAATGAGCAGTTCTTC,CASSLRLATSYNEQFF
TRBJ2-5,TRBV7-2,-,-,TGTGCCAGCAGCTCTCATCATCCAGGGAGATGGGGGGCCGAGACCCAGTACTTC,CASSSHHPGRWGAETQYF
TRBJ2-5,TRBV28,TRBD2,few,TGTGCCAGCAGTTCACCTAGCGGGGTGGAGACCCAGTACTTC,CASSSPSGVETQYF
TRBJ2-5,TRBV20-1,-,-,-,CSTSDSMLTQYF
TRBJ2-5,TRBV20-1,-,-,TGCAGTGCTAGCCCCCAAGCGGGTCAAGAGACCCAGTACTTC,CSASPQAGQETQYF
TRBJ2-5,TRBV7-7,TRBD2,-,TGTGCCAGCAGCCGCGGGACTAGCGGGGGATACGAGACCCAGTACTTC,CASSRGTSGGYETQYF
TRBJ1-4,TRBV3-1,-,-,TGTGCCAGCAGCCAAGATTGGCGTGTCGGACTGTTTTTT,CASSQDWRVGLFF
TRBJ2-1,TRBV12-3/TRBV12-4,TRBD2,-,TGTGCCAGCAGAACAGCAAGCGGGGGCTCCTACAATGAGCAGTTCTTC,CASRTASGGSYNEQFF
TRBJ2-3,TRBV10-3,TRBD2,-,TGTGCCATCAGTGCGGGACTAAACACAGATACGCAGTATTTT,CAISAGLNTDTQYF
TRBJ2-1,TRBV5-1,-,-,TGCGCCAGCAGCCGCCAGCTAGACAGCTCCTACAATGAGCAGTTCTTC,CASSRQLDSSYNEQFF
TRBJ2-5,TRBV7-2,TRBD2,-,TGTGCCAGCAGCTTAAATCGCGGGGGGATCCAAGAGACCCAGTACTTC,CASSLNRGGIQETQYF
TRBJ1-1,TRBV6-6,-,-,TGTGCCAGCAGCGGGGGACTGCGGTCAACGAACACTGAAGCTTTCTTT,CASSGGLRSTNTEAFF
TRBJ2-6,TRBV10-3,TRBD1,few,TGTGCCATCAGTGAGTCGGGACAGGGCTCTGGGGCCAACGTCCTGACTTTC,CAISESGQGSGANVLTF